This T cell receptor beta chain came from a study of OX40 agonist ivuxolimab in advanced cancers. In the study overall: Patients were dosed with the agonistic anti-OX40 (CD134) antibody ivuxolimab.

Assay: immunoSEQ multiplex PCR; the TCRdb copy retains only in-frame clones and omits some. The sample has 65,000 to 85,000 clones, roughly 80% seen once. CDR1 and CDR2 from the germline V gene are SGHVS and FNYEAQ. The CDR3 is 14 amino acids. V gave up 0 bases and J gave up 8 bases, with 10 bases separating them. V gene TRBV7-6 combines with J gene TRBJ1-4; possibly TRBD1 for D (5 bases). The sequence was collected from an adult with an advanced solid tumor such as melanoma, head and neck, liver or kidney cancer. Sequenced material: CD4+ or CD8+ T cells sorted from blood, taken in a trial of the OX40 agonist ivuxolimab. This CDR3 is CASSLAQGWEKLFF. The CDR3 nucleotides read TGTGCCAGCAGCTTAGCCCAGGGATGGGAAAAACTGTTTTTT. Variable domain in full (rest from reference TRBV7-6 and TRBJ1-4): GAGVSQSPRYKVTKRGQDVALRCDPISGHVSLYWYRQALGQGPEFLTYFNYEAQQDKSGLPNDRFSAERPEGSISTLTIQRTEQRDSAMYRCASSLAQGWEKLFFGSGTQLSVL.